What follows are 18 T cell receptor beta chains derived from one specimen sequenced in a study (dated by TCRdb to about 2016). Library creation used RT-PCR. TCRdb records Illumina MiSeq as the sequencer. Using fastp at Q25 and MiXCR, TCRdb reprocessed the public reads and kept productive beta chains. Every entry covers one CDR3 protein and lists the most common genes and DNA from its rows. The sample includes around 700,000 distinct CDR3 sequences, with 14% observed a single time. The top ten hold roughly 3.9% of the sample. The sample taken for sequencing was memory CD4+ T cells from blood. These receptors originate from a female donor in good health, serving as a healthy control.

For this clonotype: The junction does not match germline at one end; this may be a read error. The chain has TRBV4-3 and TRBJ1-6, with 7 bases identical to TRBD1. The CDR3 totals 16 residues. CDR1 and CDR2 (germline): LGHNA, YSLEER. CDR3 residues: CASSQVTGAYNSPLHF. In nucleotides, the CDR3 is TGCGCCAGCAGCCAAGTAACAGGGGCCTACAATTCACCCCTCCACTTT.

Many counts were recorded for this clonotype. The chain has TRBV28 and TRBJ2-5, with TRBD1 identical over 9 bases. V lost 7 bases and J lost 4; bases outside the gene matches: 10. Germline V CDR1 and CDR2: MDHEN, SYDVKM. The CDR3 covers 15 residues. This CDR3 reads CASTPRPDRGETQYF. The CDR3 coding sequence is TGTGCCAGCACCCCCCGACCGGACAGGGGAGAGACCCAGTACTTC.

The chain uses TRBV10-3 and TRBJ2-1; 8 bases map to TRBD2. J gave up 14 bases and V 6 bases, and 12 bases lay outside the gene matches. Germline V gene sequence: CDR1 ENHRY, CDR2 SYGVKD. This CDR3 has 13 residues. The CDR3 loop is CAIRGGAGEREFF. DNA of the CDR3: TGTGCCATCAGGGGAGGAGCGGGGGAGAGAGAGTTCTTC.

This chain connects TRBV10-3 to TRBJ2-5, with D perhaps TRBD2 (5 bases). Trimming stripped 3 bases from V and 3 bases from J, with 8 bases between. This CDR3 is 13 amino acids long. Germline loops: CDR1 ENHRY, CDR2 SYGVKD. In DNA form, the CDR3 reads TGTGCCATCAGTGACTGGCGGGAAGAGACCCAGTACTTC. Its translation is CAISDWREETQYF.

This clonotype appeared many times. The chain is built from TRBV4-1 and TRBJ2-5, with D maybe TRBD2 (5 bases). Germline values: CDR1 MGHRA, CDR2 YSYEKL. The CDR3 totals 15 residues. V dropped 0 bases and J dropped 7 bases, with 15 bases sitting between them. The CDR3 protein is CASSQEVSATLTQYF. The CDR3, as DNA: TGCGCCAGCAGCCAAGAAGTTAGCGCGACCTTGACCCAGTACTTC.

This clonotype was observed a few times. The chain links TRBV2 to TRBJ2-7, with no clear D. V dropped 6 bases and J dropped 6 bases, with 15 bases sitting between them. Germline CDR1 and CDR2: SNHLY and FYNNEI. The CDR3 covers 13 residues. The CDR3 is CASRGSSLGEQYF. CDR3 sequence (DNA): TGTGCCAGCAGGGGCAGCTCTCTGGGCGAGCAGTACTTC.

The V gene is TRBV7-9, the J gene TRBJ2-3; 7 bases fit TRBD2. Losses at the gene ends were 5 bases for V and 4 bases for J; bases not matched to a gene: 9. This CDR3 has 15 amino acids. In germline, CDR1 is SEHNR, CDR2 FQNEAQ (reference sequence). CDR3 amino acids: CASSTLGGAADTQYF. As DNA, the CDR3 is TGTGCCAGCAGCACCCTGGGAGGGGCGGCAGATACGCAGTATTTT.

Details on this clonotype: A much larger clone lies one base from this, so it may be a read error. The V and J genes are TRBV9 and TRBJ2-3; D may be TRBD1 (5 bases). Germline V CDR1 and CDR2: SGDLS, YYNGEE. The germline V and J ends were trimmed by 0 bases and 2 bases, with 7 bases remaining between them. CDR3 length: 14 amino acids. CDR3 sequence: CASSVGQTTDTQYF. The CDR3 nucleotides read TGTGCCAGCAGCGTAGGACAGACCACAGATACGCAGTATTTT.

The gene calls are TRBV7-8 and TRBJ2-3, with D tentatively TRBD1 (5 bases). Between the trimmed V and J ends, which lost 9 bases and 0 bases, there was a span of 16 bases. The CDR3 has 15 amino acids. Germline-derived CDR1 and CDR2 are SGHVS and FQNEAQ. The CDR3 sequence is CASRGGAYSTDTQYF. Written as DNA, the CDR3 is TGTGCCAGTAGGGGTGGGGCGTATAGCACAGATACGCAGTATTTT.

The genes are TRBV20-1 and TRBJ2-7; TRBD2 matches at 11 bases. The CDR3 has 15 amino acids. V shed 5 bases, J shed 5 bases, and the junction held 11 bases outside the gene matches. The V gene's germline CDR1 is DFQATT and CDR2 SNEGSKA (reference sequence). CDR3 in DNA: TGCAGTGCTTTCGATAGCGGGGGGGGTTTAAACGAGCAGTACTTC. It is translated as CSAFDSGGGLNEQYF.

DNA for the CDR3: TGTGCCTGGAGTGTAGGGACGACACCCGGTACTCAGCCCCAGCATTTT. It is translated as CAWSVGTTPGTQPQHF. The gene calls are TRBV30 and TRBJ1-5, with a possible D match to TRBD1 (5 bases). Per the germline V gene, CDR1 is GTSNPN and CDR2 is SVGIG (reference sequence). The CDR3 is 16 amino acids. Trimming removed 0 bases at V and 6 bases at J, with 18 bases between. The whole variable domain, filled in from reference TRBV30 and TRBJ1-5, reads SQTIHQWPATLVQPVGSPLSLECTVEGTSNPNLYWYRQAAGRGLQLLFYSVGIGQISSEVPQNLSASRPQDRQFILSSKKLLLSDSGFYLCAWSVGTTPGTQPQHFGDGTRLSIL.

The sample holds a few counts of this clonotype. This sequence joins TRBV4-3 and TRBJ2-3; 7 nucleotides agree with TRBD2. The CDR3 spans 17 residues. With 0 bases clipped from V and 1 base from J, the junction kept 7 bases outside the gene matches. Germline assignment: CDR1 LGHNA and CDR2 YSLEER. CDR3 protein: CASSQEQAGVGTDTQYF. The CDR3 DNA reads as TGCGCCAGCAGCCAAGAACAGGCGGGAGTGGGCACAGATACGCAGTATTTT.

The chain joins TRBV29-1 to TRBJ1-1, with no clear D. Germline assignment: CDR1 SQVTM and CDR2 ANQGSEA. V shed 7 bases and J shed 6 bases, with 15 bases lying between them. The CDR3 extends over 12 amino acids. The CDR3 reads CSGGEGFSEAFF. For the CDR3, the DNA is TGCAGCGGCGGTGAGGGTTTCTCTGAAGCTTTCTTT.

Only a few counts were recorded for this clonotype. The chain uses TRBV7-8 and TRBJ2-7; 10 bases are shared with TRBD1. V lost 1 base and J lost 5; bases outside the gene matches: 8. This CDR3 spans 16 amino acids. Per germline, CDR1 SGHVS and CDR2 FQNEAQ. The CDR3 loop reads CASSLVAGTGVNEQYF. Written as DNA, the CDR3 is TGTGCCAGCAGCTTAGTCGCCGGGACAGGGGTAAACGAGCAGTACTTC.

The chain combines TRBV7-9 with TRBJ1-2; the D gene is possibly TRBD1 (5 bases). Germline CDR1 is SEHNR and CDR2 is FQNEAQ (reference sequence). Trimming cost V 4 bases and J 4 bases, with 10 bases left between them. There are 13 residues in the CDR3. The CDR3 coding sequence is TGTGCCAGCAGCTCGGGGGAGTTCTATGGCTACACCTTC. It yields the protein CASSSGEFYGYTF.

This clonotype occurred many times. This rearrangement joins TRBV27 to TRBJ2-3; 8 bases fit TRBD2. CDR3 length: 14 amino acids. CDR1 is MNHEY and CDR2 is SMNVEV in the germline V gene (reference sequence). J lost 2 bases, V lost 5 bases, and 3 bases had no gene match. The CDR3 sequence is CASSSGRPTDTQYF. The CDR3 DNA is TGTGCCAGCAGTAGCGGGAGACCCACAGATACGCAGTATTTT.

This clonotype appeared a few times. V is TRBV6-5 and J is TRBJ2-1; no clear D gene. The CDR3 covers 15 residues. From germline, CDR1 is MNHEY and CDR2 SVGAGI. Trimming shortened V by 6 bases and J by 0 bases, and 12 bases separated the two germline ends. The CDR3 region is CASRIDQTSYNEQFF. Written as DNA, the CDR3 is TGTGCCAGCAGGATAGACCAGACCTCCTACAATGAGCAGTTCTTC.

V and J are TRBV6-1 and TRBJ1-5; D uncertain. The V gene lost 11 bases and the J gene lost 7 bases, with 21 bases spanning the gap. Germline CDR1 reads MNHNS; CDR2 reads SASEGT. The CDR3 spans 14 residues. CDR3 sequence reads: CACSIGRSEQPQHF. The CDR3 DNA reads TGTGCCTGCTCTATAGGACGTTCGGAACAGCCCCAGCATTTT.